This T cell receptor (beta chain) was identified during a study of tumor and adjacent non-tumor tissue in lung cancer. Study-wide points: Normal lung showed higher cumulative top 100 clone frequency than tumor.

The CDR3 is 13 residues long. The ends lost 7 bases at V and 9 bases at J; junction bases unmatched: 7. To note about this clonotype: Antigen unknown. This may be a read error: a much more frequent sequence differs by one nucleotide.

This sample's RNA came from whole unsorted tissue. Distant lung tissue was collected more than 3 cm away from the tumor edge. A modified ARM-PCR protocol with three rounds of nested PCR amplified TCRbeta. TCRdb independently ran MiXCR on the multiplex PCR reads; one entry per CDR3 protein. Altogether under 75,000 distinct CDR3 sequences are present, about two thirds being singletons, with the ten largest covering 25% to 30%. This chain connects TRBV12-3 or TRBV12-4 to TRBJ2-1, with 9 bases fitting TRBD2. This receptor was taken from a woman aged 45-65 years with non-small cell lung cancer. Sequenced input: distant non-tumor lung tissue. CDR3 nucleotide sequence: TGTGCCAGCAAAGCGGGAGGAAGCTTTGAGCAGTTCTTC. It specifies CASKAGGSFEQFF.